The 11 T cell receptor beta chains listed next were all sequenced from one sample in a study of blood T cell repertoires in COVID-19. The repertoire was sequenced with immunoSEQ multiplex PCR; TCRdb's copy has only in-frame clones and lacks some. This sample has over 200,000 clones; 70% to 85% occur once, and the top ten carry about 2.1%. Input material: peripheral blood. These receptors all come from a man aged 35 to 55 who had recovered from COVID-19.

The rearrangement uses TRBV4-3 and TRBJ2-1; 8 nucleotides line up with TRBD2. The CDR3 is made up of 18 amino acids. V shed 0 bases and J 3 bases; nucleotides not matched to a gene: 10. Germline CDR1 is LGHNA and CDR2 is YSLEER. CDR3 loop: CASSQDGSGLAGYNEQFF. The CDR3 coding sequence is TGCGCCAGCAGCCAAGATGGTTCGGGTCTAGCGGGCTACAATGAGCAGTTCTTC.

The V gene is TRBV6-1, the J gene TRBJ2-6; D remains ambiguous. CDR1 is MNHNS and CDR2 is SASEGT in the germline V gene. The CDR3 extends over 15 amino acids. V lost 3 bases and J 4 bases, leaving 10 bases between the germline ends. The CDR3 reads CASSDQVSGANVLTF. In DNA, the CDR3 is TGTGCCAGCAGTGACCAGGTCTCGGGGGCCAACGTCCTGACTTTC.

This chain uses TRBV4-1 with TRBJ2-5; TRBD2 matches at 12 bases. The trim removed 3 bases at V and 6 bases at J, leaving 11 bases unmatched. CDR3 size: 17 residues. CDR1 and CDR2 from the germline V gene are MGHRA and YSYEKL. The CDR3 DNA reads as TGCGCCAGCAGCCATCGTCTAGCGGGAGGGCCGATGAAGACCCAGTACTTC. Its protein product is CASSHRLAGGPMKTQYF.

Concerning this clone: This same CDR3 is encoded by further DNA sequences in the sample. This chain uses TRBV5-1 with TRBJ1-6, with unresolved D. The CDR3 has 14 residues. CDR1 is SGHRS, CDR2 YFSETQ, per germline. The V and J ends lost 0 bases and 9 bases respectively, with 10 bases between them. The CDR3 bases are TGCGCCAGCAGCTTGGCCGGGTTGGGTTCACCCCTCCACTTT. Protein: CASSLAGLGSPLHF.

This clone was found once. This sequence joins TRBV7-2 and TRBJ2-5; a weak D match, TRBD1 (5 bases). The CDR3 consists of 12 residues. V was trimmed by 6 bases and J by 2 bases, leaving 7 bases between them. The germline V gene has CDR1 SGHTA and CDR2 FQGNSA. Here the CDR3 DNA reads TGTGCCAGCAGACGACAGCAAGAGACCCAGTACTTC. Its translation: CASRRQQETQYF.

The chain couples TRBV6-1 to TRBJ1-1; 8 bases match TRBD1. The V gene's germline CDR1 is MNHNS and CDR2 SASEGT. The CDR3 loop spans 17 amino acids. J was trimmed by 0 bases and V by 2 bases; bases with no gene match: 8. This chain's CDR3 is CASSESAGGYMNTEAFF. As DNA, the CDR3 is TGTGCCAGCAGTGAATCGGCAGGGGGCTACATGAACACTGAAGCTTTCTTT.

In nucleotides, the CDR3 is TGTGCCAGCGGTTTCCAGGGCACAGATACGCAGTATTTT. As protein: CASGFQGTDTQYF. The rearrangement uses TRBV6-5 and TRBJ2-3; D gene uncertain. Germline values: CDR1 MNHEY, CDR2 SVGAGI. V gave up 8 bases and J gave up 1 base, with 10 bases separating them. The CDR3 is 13 amino acids.

For the CDR3, the DNA is TGTGCCAGCAGGGGTCCACAGGGTACCACCGGGGAGCTGTTTTTT. Protein product: CASRGPQGTTGELFF. V usage is TRBV2 and J usage is TRBJ2-2; D might be TRBD1 (6 bases). The ends were cut back, 6 bases at V and 4 bases at J, with 15 bases in the middle. The CDR3 sequence is 15 residues long. The V gene's germline CDR1 is SNHLY and CDR2 FYNNEI.

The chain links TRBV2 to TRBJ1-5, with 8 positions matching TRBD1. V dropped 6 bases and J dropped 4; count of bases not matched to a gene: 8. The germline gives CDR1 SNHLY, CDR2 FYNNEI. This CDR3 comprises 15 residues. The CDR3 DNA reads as TGTGCCAGCAGAGGACAGGGTTCTGGGAATCAGCCCCAGCATTTT. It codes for CASRGQGSGNQPQHF. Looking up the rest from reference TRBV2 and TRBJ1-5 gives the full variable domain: EPEVTQTPSHQVTQMGQEVILRCVPISNHLYFYWYRQILGQKVEFLVSFYNNEISEKSEIFDDQFSVERPDGSNFTLKIRSTKLEDSAMYFCASRGQGSGNQPQHFGDGTRLSIL.

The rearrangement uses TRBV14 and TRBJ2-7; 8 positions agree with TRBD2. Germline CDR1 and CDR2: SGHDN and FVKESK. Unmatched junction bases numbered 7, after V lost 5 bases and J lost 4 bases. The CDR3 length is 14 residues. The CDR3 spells CASSLNIAGYEQYF. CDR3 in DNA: TGTGCCAGCAGCTTAAACATAGCGGGGTACGAGCAGTACTTC.

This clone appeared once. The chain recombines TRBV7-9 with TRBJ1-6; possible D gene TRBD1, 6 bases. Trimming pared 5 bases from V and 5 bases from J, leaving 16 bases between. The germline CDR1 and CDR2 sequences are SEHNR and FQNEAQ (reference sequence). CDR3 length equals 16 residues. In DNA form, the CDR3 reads TGTGCCAGCAGCCCACACGGACAGAGGAATAATTCACCCCTCCACTTT. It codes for CASSPHGQRNNSPLHF.